The next 24 T cell receptor beta chains were all read from a single sample in a study of identical twins. TCRdb recomputed calls from the 5' RACE reads with MiXCR, one row per CDR3 protein. The table records 690,000 or so distinct CDR3 sequences, 6.1% of them present only once. The sample taken for sequencing was naive T cells sorted from blood. The receptors were sampled from a man between 18 and 29 years old in good health.

The rearrangement uses TRBV28 and TRBJ2-1; 15 nucleotides line up with TRBD2. The CDR3 length is 18 residues. The J segment lost 3 bases and the V segment lost 4 bases, leaving 7 bases of the junction unmatched. Germline V gene sequence: CDR1 MDHEN, CDR2 SYDVKM. In DNA form, the CDR3 reads TGTGCCAGCAGTTCCTTGGGACTAGCGGGAGGAGGCTACAATGAGCAGTTCTTC. Protein sequence: CASSSLGLAGGGYNEQFF.

This clonotype occurred many times. The chain carries TRBV4-3 and TRBJ2-1; TRBD2 matches 12 bases. Per the germline V gene, CDR1 is LGHNA and CDR2 is YSLEER. The length of the CDR3 is 18 residues. V trimming: 3 bases; J trimming: 3 bases; junction bases outside the gene matches: 9. The chain's CDR3 is CASSQGKTSGRLYNEQFF. The CDR3 DNA sequence: TGCGCCAGCAGCCAGGGGAAAACTAGCGGGAGGCTCTACAATGAGCAGTTCTTC.

The table lists this clonotype with many counts. The V call is TRBV7-9, the J call TRBJ2-3; TRBD1 aligns across 8 bases. There are 15 residues in the CDR3. V shed 5 bases and J 11 bases; nucleotides not matched to a gene: 15. The germline V gene encodes CDR1 SEHNR and CDR2 FQNEAQ (reference sequence). The CDR3 loop reads CASSKATPTGDLQYF. The CDR3 region has the DNA TGTGCCAGCAGCAAAGCGACCCCGACAGGGGACCTGCAGTATTTT.

This clonotype was detected many times. CDR3: CASSLGDRSDEAFF. The DNA for the CDR3 is TGTGCCAGCAGCTTAGGGGACAGAAGTGATGAAGCTTTCTTT. The V call is TRBV11-2, the J call TRBJ1-1, with 7 bases identical to TRBD1. Trimming removed 1 base from V and 7 bases from J; junction bases left unmatched: 6. Germline-derived CDR1 and CDR2 are SGHAT and FQNNGV. The CDR3 sequence is 14 residues long.

This clonotype was found many times. The V and J genes are TRBV5-1 and TRBJ1-1; 8 bases are a match to TRBD1. The CDR3 length is 14 residues. The junction had 5 bases not matched to a gene; V was cut back by 6 bases and J by 1 base. Germline V gene data show CDR1 as SGHRS and CDR2 as YFSETQ. The CDR3: CASIRGTGNTEAFF. CDR3 DNA sequence: TGCGCCAGCATCCGCGGGACAGGGAACACTGAAGCTTTCTTT.

The V and J genes are TRBV18 and TRBJ2-2; 7 bases align to TRBD1. V was pared by 4 bases and J by 3 bases, with 2 bases of the junction left unmatched. The germline V gene encodes CDR1 KGHSH and CDR2 LQKENI. The CDR3 is 14 residues long. The CDR3, as DNA: TGTGCCAGCTCACATGACAGGGACACCGGGGAGCTGTTTTTT. It translates to CASSHDRDTGELFF.

This clonotype was observed a few times. The rearrangement links TRBV7-8 to TRBJ2-5; 10 positions agree with TRBD2. Germline V CDR1 and CDR2: SGHVS, FQNEAQ. CDR3 length equals 16 residues. Trimming cost V 3 bases and J 0 bases; bases outside gene matches: 4. In nucleotides, the CDR3 is TGTGCCAGCAGCTTTACTAGCGGGGCCAACCAAGAGACCCAGTACTTC. Translated, it gives CASSFTSGANQETQYF.

The sample holds many counts of this clonotype. V is TRBV14 and J is TRBJ2-7; unclear D gene. The germline V gene has CDR1 SGHDN and CDR2 FVKESK. CDR3 length: 13 residues. Trimming cost V 1 base and J 4 bases, with 8 bases left between them. Here the CDR3 reads CASSQVRGYEQYF. For the CDR3, the DNA is TGTGCCAGCAGCCAAGTGCGTGGGTACGAGCAGTACTTC.

The J gene is TRBJ2-5, the V gene TRBV28, with 12 bases matching TRBD2. CDR1 and CDR2 from the germline V gene are MDHEN and SYDVKM. V was clipped by 3 bases and J by 6 bases; unmatched bases: 8. This CDR3 is 16 amino acids long. CDR3 nucleotides: TGTGCCAGCAGTTTCCTAGCGGGAGGGGGTGAAAAGACCCAGTACTTC. It translates to CASSFLAGGGEKTQYF. The full variable domain, completed using reference TRBV28 and TRBJ2-5, is DVKVTQSSRYLVKRTGEKVFLECVQDMDHENMFWYRQDPGLGLRLIYFSYDVKMKEKGDIPEGYSVSREKKERFSLILESASTNQTSMYLCASSFLAGGGEKTQYFGPGTRLLVL.

This clonotype was seen a handful of times. The chain is built from TRBV11-1 and TRBJ2-4; a possible D gene is TRBD1 (6 bases). With 0 bases removed from V and 2 bases from J, the gap between germline ends came to 17 bases. The CDR3 is 18 residues long. Germline assignment: CDR1 SGHAT and CDR2 FQDESV (reference sequence). CDR3 region: CASSLATLNRESKNIQYF. In DNA, the CDR3 is TGTGCCAGCAGCTTAGCTACCCTAAACAGGGAGTCCAAAAACATTCAGTACTTC.

A few counts support this clonotype. This chain joins TRBV10-3 and TRBJ1-2, with D perhaps matching TRBD1 (6 bases). Between the trimmed V and J ends, which lost 2 bases and 8 bases, there was a span of 21 bases. Germline V gene sequence: CDR1 ENHRY, CDR2 SYGVKD. The CDR3 length is 16 residues. The CDR3 DNA reads TGTGCCATCAGTGAGCTCGGGGGCGGGGGCGCCGGCGGCTACACCTTC. The encoded protein is CAISELGGGGAGGYTF.

This clonotype came up many times. The chain links TRBV24-1 to TRBJ2-2; 8 bases fit TRBD1. Unmatched junction bases numbered 9, after V lost 8 bases and J lost 5 bases. Germline V gives CDR1 KGHDR, CDR2 SFDVKD. The length of the CDR3 is 15 residues. The CDR3 is CATTPGQGRTGELFF. The CDR3 DNA reads as TGTGCCACCACACCTGGACAGGGAAGGACCGGGGAGCTGTTTTTT.

This clonotype was seen at least ten times. The rearrangement links TRBV24-1 to TRBJ2-5; possibly TRBD2 for D (6 bases). Germline values: CDR1 KGHDR, CDR2 SFDVKD. Trimming left V 4 bases short and J 2 bases short, with 13 bases between. CDR3 length equals 15 residues. CDR3: CATSDYGTPQETQYF. Written as DNA, the CDR3 is TGTGCCACCAGTGACTACGGGACTCCACAAGAGACCCAGTACTTC.

This clonotype came up many times. J is TRBJ1-5 and V is TRBV28; D call uncertain. CDR1 and CDR2 from the germline V gene are MDHEN and SYDVKM. There are 12 residues in the CDR3. The ends were cut back, 6 bases at V and 4 bases at J, with 7 bases in the middle. The DNA for the CDR3 is TGTGCCAGCAGACTAGTGAATCAGCCCCAGCATTTT. Encoded protein: CASRLVNQPQHF.

The J gene is TRBJ2-1, the V gene TRBV5-1, with D perhaps matching TRBD1 (6 bases). Looked up from germline, CDR1 is SGHRS and CDR2 is YFSETQ. The CDR3 has 13 residues. V shed 3 bases and J shed 5 bases, with 9 bases lying between them. The DNA of the CDR3 is TGCGCCAGCAGCTGGGACAAGGACAATGAGCAGTTCTTC. Protein product: CASSWDKDNEQFF.

The sample holds a few counts of this clonotype. The CDR3, as DNA: TGTGCCAGCAGCGCTTGGGACAGGGGTTACACCGGGGAGCTGTTTTTT. Protein product: CASSAWDRGYTGELFF. J is TRBJ2-2 and V is TRBV9; TRBD1 agrees at 10 bases. Germline V gene data show CDR1 as SGDLS and CDR2 as YYNGEE. The junction had 5 bases not matched to a gene; V was cut back by 3 bases and J by 3 bases. The CDR3 runs 16 residues. Combining the CDR3 with reference TRBV9 and TRBJ2-2 gives the whole variable domain DSGVTQTPKHLITATGQRVTLRCSPRSGDLSVYWYQQSLDQGLQFLIQYYNGEERAKGNILERFSAQQFPDLHSELNLSSLELGDSALYFCASSAWDRGYTGELFFGEGSRLTVL.

The table lists this clonotype with a few counts. The chain links TRBV6-2 or TRBV6-3 to TRBJ2-7; 9 bases are shared with TRBD1. The ends lost 5 bases at V and 4 bases at J; junction bases unmatched: 9. This CDR3 has 15 amino acids. Germline CDR1 MNHEY, CDR2 SVGEGT. The CDR3 loop reads CASSDHRGRVYEQYF. DNA of the CDR3: TGTGCCAGCAGTGACCACAGGGGGCGAGTTTACGAGCAGTACTTC.

This clonotype was found many times. The chain combines TRBV7-9 with TRBJ2-1; tentatively, D is TRBD2 (6 bases). V lost 5 bases and J 0 bases, leaving 11 bases between the germline ends. Germline-derived CDR1 and CDR2 are SEHNR and FQNEAQ (reference sequence). The CDR3 length is 15 residues. The CDR3 sequence is CASSPAGSSYNEQFF. The DNA of the CDR3 is TGTGCCAGCAGCCCAGCGGGTAGCTCCTACAATGAGCAGTTCTTC.

This clonotype was picked up many times. CDR3 nucleotide sequence: TGCAGCTTTTTCCGCACAGATACGCAGTATTTT. This gives the protein CSFFRTDTQYF. The chain is built from TRBV29-1 and TRBJ2-3; unclear D gene. The CDR3 spans 11 residues. Trimming removed 8 bases from V and 1 base from J, with 7 bases in between. The V gene's germline CDR1 is SQVTM and CDR2 ANQGSEA.

The sample holds many counts of this clonotype. The chain combines TRBV29-1 with TRBJ2-5; D gene unclear. The germline gives CDR1 SQVTM, CDR2 ANQGSEA. The CDR3 is 11 residues long. Trimming shortened V by 5 bases and J by 5 bases, and 9 bases separated the two germline ends. The CDR3: CSVPKSETQYF. CDR3 coding DNA: TGCAGCGTTCCCAAGTCGGAGACCCAGTACTTC. Complete variable domain (other parts from reference TRBV29-1 and TRBJ2-5): SAVISQKPSRDICQRGTSLTIQCQVDSQVTMMFWYRQQPGQSLTLIATANQGSEATYESGFVIDKFPISRPNLTFSTLTVSNMSPEDSSIYLCSVPKSETQYFGPGTRLLVL.

This clonotype was found many times. The chain links TRBV20-1 to TRBJ2-1; D gene ambiguous. CDR3 length: 11 amino acids. V gave up 4 bases and J gave up 10 bases, with 11 bases separating them. The germline V gene encodes CDR1 DFQATT and CDR2 SNEGSKA (reference sequence). Here the CDR3 DNA reads TGCAGTGCTAACCTAGTCGGCGAGCAGTTCTTC. This encodes CSANLVGEQFF.

V is TRBV7-2 and J is TRBJ2-2; maybe TRBD2 (6 bases). The CDR3 has 12 residues. V was clipped by 8 bases and J by 7 bases, with 11 bases between them. CDR1 SGHTA and CDR2 FQGNSA come from the germline V gene. CDR3 amino acids: CASRLGGGELFF. As DNA, the CDR3 is TGTGCCAGCCGTCTCGGGGGCGGGGAGCTGTTTTTT.

This clonotype was seen ten or more times. V is TRBV6-5 and J is TRBJ1-5; 8 bases map to TRBD1. CDR1 and CDR2 from the germline V gene are MNHEY and SVGAGI. The CDR3 extends over 16 amino acids. V shed 0 bases, J shed 7 bases, and the junction held 8 bases outside the gene matches. CDR3 sequence: CASSYSGRGPGQPQHF. In DNA, the CDR3 is TGTGCCAGCAGTTACTCTGGCAGGGGGCCGGGACAGCCCCAGCATTTT.

As concerns this clonotype: A much larger clone differs by one base, so this may be a read error. V gene TRBV20-1 combines with J gene TRBJ2-3; D might be TRBD2 (7 bases). The germline gives CDR1 DFQATT, CDR2 SNEGSKA (reference sequence). The germline V and J ends were trimmed by 0 bases and 9 bases, with 16 bases remaining between them. The CDR3 has 14 amino acids. The CDR3, as DNA: TGCAGTGCTAGAGATGTGGAGTCGGGGGGCACGCAGTATTTT. Protein sequence: CSARDVESGGTQYF.